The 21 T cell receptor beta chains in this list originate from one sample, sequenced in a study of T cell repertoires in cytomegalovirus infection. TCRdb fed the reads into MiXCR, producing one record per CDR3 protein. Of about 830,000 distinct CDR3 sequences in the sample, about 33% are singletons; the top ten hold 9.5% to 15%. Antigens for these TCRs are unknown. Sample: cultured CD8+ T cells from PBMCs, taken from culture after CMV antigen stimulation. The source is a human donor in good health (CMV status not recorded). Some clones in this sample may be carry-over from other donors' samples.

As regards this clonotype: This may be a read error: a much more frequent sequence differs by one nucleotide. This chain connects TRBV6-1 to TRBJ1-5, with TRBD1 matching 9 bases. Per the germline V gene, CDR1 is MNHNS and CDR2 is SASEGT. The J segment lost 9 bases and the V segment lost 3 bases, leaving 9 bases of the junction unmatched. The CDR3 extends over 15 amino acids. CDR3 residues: CASSDRDRVFRPQHF. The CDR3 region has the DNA TGTGCCAGCAGTGACCGGGACAGGGTCTTTCGGCCCCAGCATTTT.

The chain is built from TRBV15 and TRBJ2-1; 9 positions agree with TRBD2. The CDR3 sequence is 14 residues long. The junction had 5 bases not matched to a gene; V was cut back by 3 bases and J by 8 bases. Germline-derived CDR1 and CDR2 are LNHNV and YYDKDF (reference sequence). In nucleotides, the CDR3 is TGTGCCACCAGCAGCAGGGGCGGGGGGGATGAGCAGTTCTTC. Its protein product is CATSSRGGGDEQFF.

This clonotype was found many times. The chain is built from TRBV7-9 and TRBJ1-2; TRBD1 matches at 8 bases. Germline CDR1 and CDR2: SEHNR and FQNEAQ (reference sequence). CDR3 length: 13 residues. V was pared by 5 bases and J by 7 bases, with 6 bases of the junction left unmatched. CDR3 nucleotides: TGTGCCAGCAGCCCCCCGGACAGGGTTGGCTACACCTTC. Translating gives CASSPPDRVGYTF.

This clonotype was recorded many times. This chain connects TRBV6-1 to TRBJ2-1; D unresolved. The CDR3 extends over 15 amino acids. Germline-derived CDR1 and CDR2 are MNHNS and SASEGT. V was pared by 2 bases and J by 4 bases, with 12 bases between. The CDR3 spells CASSENLLDYNEQFF. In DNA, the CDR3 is TGTGCCAGCAGTGAAAACCTGTTGGATTACAATGAGCAGTTCTTC.

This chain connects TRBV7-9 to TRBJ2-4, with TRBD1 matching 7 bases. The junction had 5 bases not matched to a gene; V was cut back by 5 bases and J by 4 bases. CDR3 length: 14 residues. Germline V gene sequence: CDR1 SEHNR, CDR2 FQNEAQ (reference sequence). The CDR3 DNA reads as TGTGCCAGCAGCCCCCTGGGACAGAAAAACATTCAGTACTTC. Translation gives CASSPLGQKNIQYF.

The CDR3 reads CASSYLGQNTEAFF. CDR3 bases: TGTGCCAGCAGTTACTTAGGACAGAACACTGAAGCTTTCTTT. The rearrangement links TRBV6-2 or TRBV6-3 to TRBJ1-1; tentative D call: TRBD1 (5 bases). The germline V gene encodes CDR1 MNHEY and CDR2 SVGEGT. Trimming stripped 1 base from V and 1 base from J, with 7 bases between. This CDR3 spans 14 amino acids.

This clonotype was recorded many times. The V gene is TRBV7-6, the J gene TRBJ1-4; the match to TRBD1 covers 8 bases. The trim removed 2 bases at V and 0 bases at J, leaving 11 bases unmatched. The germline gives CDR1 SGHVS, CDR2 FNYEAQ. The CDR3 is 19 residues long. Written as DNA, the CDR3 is TGTGCCAGCAGCTTATTGGTCCCCGAGGACAGGGCAACTAATGAAAAACTGTTTTTT. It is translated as CASSLLVPEDRATNEKLFF.

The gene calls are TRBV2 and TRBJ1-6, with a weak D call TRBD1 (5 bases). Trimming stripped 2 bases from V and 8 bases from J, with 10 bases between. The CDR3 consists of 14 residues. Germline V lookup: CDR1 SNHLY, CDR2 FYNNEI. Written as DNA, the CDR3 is TGTGCCAGCAGTGAACGAGGGGACGATTCACCCCTCCACTTT. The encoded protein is CASSERGDDSPLHF.

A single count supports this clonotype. CDR3 nucleotide sequence: TGCGCCAGCAGCCAAGAAACTAGCGGGGGGACTAACACAGATACGCAGTATTTT. Translating it yields CASSQETSGGTNTDTQYF. The chain combines TRBV4-3 with TRBJ2-3; 12 bases fit TRBD2. This CDR3 comprises 18 residues. Germline V gives CDR1 LGHNA, CDR2 YSLEER. The V and J ends lost 0 bases and 2 bases, in that order; junction bases with no gene match: 6.

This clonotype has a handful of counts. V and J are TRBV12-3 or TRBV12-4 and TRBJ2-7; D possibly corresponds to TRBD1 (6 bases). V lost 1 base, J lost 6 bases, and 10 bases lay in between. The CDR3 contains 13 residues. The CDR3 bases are TGTGCCAGCAGTTTAGGGGTCAGGGGCGAGCAGTACTTC. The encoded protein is CASSLGVRGEQYF.

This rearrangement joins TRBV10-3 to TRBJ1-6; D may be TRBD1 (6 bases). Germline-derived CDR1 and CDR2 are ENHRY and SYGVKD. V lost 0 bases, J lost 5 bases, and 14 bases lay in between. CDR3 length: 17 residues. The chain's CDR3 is CAISESWGRRDNSPLHF. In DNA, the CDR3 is TGTGCCATCAGTGAGTCTTGGGGGCGTAGAGATAATTCACCCCTCCACTTT.

CDR3: CASSEGPWGEKLFF. Here the CDR3 DNA reads TGTGCCAGCAGTGAGGGGCCTTGGGGTGAAAAACTGTTTTTT. This chain uses TRBV6-1 with TRBJ1-4, with a weak D call TRBD1 (5 bases). V was clipped by 3 bases and J by 7 bases, with 12 bases between them. Germline V gene sequence: CDR1 MNHNS, CDR2 SASEGT. The CDR3 runs 14 residues.

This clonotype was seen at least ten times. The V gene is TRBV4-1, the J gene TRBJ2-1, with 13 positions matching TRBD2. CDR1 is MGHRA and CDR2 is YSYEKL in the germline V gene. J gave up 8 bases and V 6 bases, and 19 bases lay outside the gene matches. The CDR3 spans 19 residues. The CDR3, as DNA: TGCGCCAGCAGTCCCGCACCACTAGCGGGGGGGTGGGGCGGTGATGAGCAGTTCTTC. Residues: CASSPAPLAGGWGGDEQFF.

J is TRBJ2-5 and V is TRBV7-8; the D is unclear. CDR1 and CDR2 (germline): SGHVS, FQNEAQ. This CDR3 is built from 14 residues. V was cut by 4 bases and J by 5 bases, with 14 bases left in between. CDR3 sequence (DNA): TGTGCCAGCAGCTATATGACGCAGCCGGAGACCCAGTACTTC. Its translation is CASSYMTQPETQYF.

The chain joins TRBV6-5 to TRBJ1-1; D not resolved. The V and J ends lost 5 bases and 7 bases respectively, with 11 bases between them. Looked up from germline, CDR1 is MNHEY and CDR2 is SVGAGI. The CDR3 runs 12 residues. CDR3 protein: CASSASGNEAFF. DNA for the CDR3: TGTGCCAGCAGTGCCAGTGGGAATGAAGCTTTCTTT.

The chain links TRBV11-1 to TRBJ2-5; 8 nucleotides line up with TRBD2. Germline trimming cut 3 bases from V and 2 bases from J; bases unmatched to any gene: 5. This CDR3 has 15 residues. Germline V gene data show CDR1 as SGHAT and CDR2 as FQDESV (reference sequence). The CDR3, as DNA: TGTGCCAGCAGCTTTGAGACTAGCGTGCAAGAGACCCAGTACTTC. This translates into CASSFETSVQETQYF.

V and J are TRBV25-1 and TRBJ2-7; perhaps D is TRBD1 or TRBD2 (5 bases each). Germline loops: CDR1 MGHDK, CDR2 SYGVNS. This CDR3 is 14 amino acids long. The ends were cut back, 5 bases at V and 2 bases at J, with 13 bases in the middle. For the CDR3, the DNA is TGTGCCAGCAGTTTATGGGGGAGTCCCTACGAGCAGTACTTC. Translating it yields CASSLWGSPYEQYF.

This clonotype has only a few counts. CDR3 DNA sequence: TGTGCCAGCACCCTAGGCGGGGGATTCACAGATACGCAGTATTTT. This codes for CASTLGGGFTDTQYF. The V and J genes are TRBV9 and TRBJ2-3; 7 nucleotides align to TRBD2. Looked up from germline, CDR1 is SGDLS and CDR2 is YYNGEE. There are 15 residues in the CDR3. V shed 6 bases and J 2 bases; nucleotides not matched to a gene: 9.

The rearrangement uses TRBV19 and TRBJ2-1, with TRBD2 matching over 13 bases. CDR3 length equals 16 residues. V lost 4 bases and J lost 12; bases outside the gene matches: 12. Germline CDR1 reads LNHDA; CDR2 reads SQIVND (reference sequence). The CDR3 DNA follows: TGTGCCAGTAGTACTCTACTAGCGGGGGGGCAAAACAGGCAGTTCTTC. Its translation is CASSTLLAGGQNRQFF.

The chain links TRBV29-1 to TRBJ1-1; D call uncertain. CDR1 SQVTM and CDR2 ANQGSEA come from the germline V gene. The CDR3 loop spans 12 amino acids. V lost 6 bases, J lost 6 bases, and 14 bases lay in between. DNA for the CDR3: TGCAGCGTCCTTGTAGGGTGGCCTGAAGCTTTCTTT. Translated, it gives CSVLVGWPEAFF.

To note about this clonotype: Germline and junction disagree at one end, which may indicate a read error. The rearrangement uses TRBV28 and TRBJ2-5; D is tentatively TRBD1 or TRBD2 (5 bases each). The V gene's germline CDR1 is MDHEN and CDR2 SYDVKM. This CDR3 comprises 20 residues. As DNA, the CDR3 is TGTGTCAGCAGTCAAACACTGAAAAACCGGGGCCAGTCACTACCAGGGACCCAGTACTTC. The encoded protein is CVSSQTLKNRGQSLPGTQYF. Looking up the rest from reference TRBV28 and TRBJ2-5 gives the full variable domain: DVKVTQSSRYLVKRTGEKVFLECVQDMDHENMFWYRQDPGLGLRLIYFSYDVKMKEKGDIPEGYSVSREKKERFSLILESASTNQTSMYLCVSSQTLKNRGQSLPGTQYFGPGTRLLVL.